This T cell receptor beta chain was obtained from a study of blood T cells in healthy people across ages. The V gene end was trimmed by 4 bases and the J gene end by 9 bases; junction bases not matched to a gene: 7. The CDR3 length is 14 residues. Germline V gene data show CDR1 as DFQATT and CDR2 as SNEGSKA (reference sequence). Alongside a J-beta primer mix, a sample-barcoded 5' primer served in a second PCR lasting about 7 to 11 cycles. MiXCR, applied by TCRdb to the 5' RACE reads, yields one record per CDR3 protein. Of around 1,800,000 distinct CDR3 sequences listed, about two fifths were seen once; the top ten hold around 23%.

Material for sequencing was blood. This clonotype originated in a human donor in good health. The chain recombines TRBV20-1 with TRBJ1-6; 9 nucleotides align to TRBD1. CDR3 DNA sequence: TGCAGTGCTACCTCAGGACAGGGGCTTTCACCCCTCCACTTT. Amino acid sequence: CSATSGQGLSPLHF.